This record concerns one T cell receptor (beta chain) sequence. Its antigen remains unknown. The J segment lost 5 bases and the V segment lost 5 bases, leaving 12 bases of the junction unmatched. The CDR3 is 18 amino acids. Germline loops: CDR1 SEHNR, CDR2 FQNEAQ (reference sequence). Indicated time point: recipient sample about 28 days before transplant, after cytoreduction. Samples: about 28 days before transplant, then days 30, 100 and 180 after. The sample is drawn from a study of T cell clonotyping in hematopoietic cell transplantation. The table came from immunoSEQ multiplex PCR; TCRdb's copy has only in-frame clones and leaves some out. The sample lists some 28,000 clones; 82% were seen once. Broader study findings: Recipient TCR diversity dropped after transplant; expanded clonotypes rose from day 30 to 180. CD4 and CD8 repertoire contributions could not be separated without sorting.

V and J are TRBV7-9 and TRBJ2-1, with TRBD2 matching 13 bases. This clonotype was obtained from a man in his forties or fifties with acute myeloid leukemia. Some clones in this sample may be carry-over from other donors' samples. Source: peripheral blood mononuclear cells, taken before stem cell transplant. Here the CDR3 reads CASSRTSGRSSPHNEQFF. Here the CDR3 DNA reads TGTGCCAGCAGCCGGACTAGCGGGAGATCAAGTCCCCACAATGAGCAGTTCTTC.